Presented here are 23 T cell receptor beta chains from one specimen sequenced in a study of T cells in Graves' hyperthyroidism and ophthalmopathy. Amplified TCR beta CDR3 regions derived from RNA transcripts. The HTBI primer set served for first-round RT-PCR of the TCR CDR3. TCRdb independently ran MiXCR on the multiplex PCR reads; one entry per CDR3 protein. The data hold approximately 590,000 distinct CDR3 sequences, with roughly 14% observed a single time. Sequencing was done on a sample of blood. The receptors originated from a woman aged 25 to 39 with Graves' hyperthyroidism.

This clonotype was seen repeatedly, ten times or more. The CDR3 nucleotides read TGCAGCTCCCCAGGACTAGCGGGAGGAGAGACCCAGTACTTC. Its protein product is CSSPGLAGGETQYF. V and J are TRBV29-1 and TRBJ2-5, with TRBD2 matching over 14 bases. With V trimmed by 8 bases and J by 4 bases, 6 bases remained unmatched. The CDR3 spans 14 residues. The V gene's germline CDR1 is SQVTM and CDR2 ANQGSEA. Combining the CDR3 with reference TRBV29-1 and TRBJ2-5 gives the whole variable domain SAVISQKPSRDICQRGTSLTIQCQVDSQVTMMFWYRQQPGQSLTLIATANQGSEATYESGFVIDKFPISRPNLTFSTLTVSNMSPEDSSIYLCSSPGLAGGETQYFGPGTRLLVL.

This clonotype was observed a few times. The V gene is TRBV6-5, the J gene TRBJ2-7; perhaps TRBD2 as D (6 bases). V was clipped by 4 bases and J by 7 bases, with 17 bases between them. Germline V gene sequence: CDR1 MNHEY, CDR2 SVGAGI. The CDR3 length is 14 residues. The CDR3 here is CASSSGTLRGEQYF. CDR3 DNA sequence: TGTGCCAGCAGTTCTGGGACTTTGCGAGGAGAGCAGTACTTC.

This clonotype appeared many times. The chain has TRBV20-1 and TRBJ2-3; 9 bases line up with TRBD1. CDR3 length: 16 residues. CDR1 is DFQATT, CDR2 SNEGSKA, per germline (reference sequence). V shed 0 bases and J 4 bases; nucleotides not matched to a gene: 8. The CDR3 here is CSARDLRDRVADTQYF. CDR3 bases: TGCAGTGCTAGAGATTTGCGGGACAGGGTGGCAGATACGCAGTATTTT.

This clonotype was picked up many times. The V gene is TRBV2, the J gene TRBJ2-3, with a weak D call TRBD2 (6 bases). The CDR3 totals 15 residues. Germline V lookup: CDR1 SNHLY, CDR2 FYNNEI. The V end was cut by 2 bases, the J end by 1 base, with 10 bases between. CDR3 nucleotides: TGTGCCAGCAGTGAAACGGGAGCGGGCACAGATACGCAGTATTTT. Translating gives CASSETGAGTDTQYF.

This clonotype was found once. CDR3 sequence (DNA): TGTGCCAGCAGAACCGGGACAGGGGCTTATGGCTACACCTTC. Protein: CASRTGTGAYGYTF. The chain joins TRBV28 to TRBJ1-2; 10 nucleotides match TRBD1. From germline, CDR1 is MDHEN and CDR2 SYDVKM. Trimming cost V 6 bases and J 5 bases; bases outside gene matches: 6. The CDR3 has 14 residues.

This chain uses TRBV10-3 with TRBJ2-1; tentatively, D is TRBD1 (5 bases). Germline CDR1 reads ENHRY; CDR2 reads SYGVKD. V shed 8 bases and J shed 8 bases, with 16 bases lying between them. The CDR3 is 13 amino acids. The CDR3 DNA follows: TGTGCCATCCACCCCGATGGGGCTTATGAGCAGTTCTTC. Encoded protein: CAIHPDGAYEQFF.

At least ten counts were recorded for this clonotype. The CDR3 reads CASSPGNNEKLFF. DNA of the CDR3: TGTGCCAGCTCACCAGGGAATAATGAAAAACTGTTTTTT. The J gene is TRBJ1-4, the V gene TRBV18; no firm D call. The germline V gene has CDR1 KGHSH and CDR2 LQKENI. The CDR3 runs to 13 residues. V gave up 2 bases and J gave up 4 bases, with 5 bases separating them.

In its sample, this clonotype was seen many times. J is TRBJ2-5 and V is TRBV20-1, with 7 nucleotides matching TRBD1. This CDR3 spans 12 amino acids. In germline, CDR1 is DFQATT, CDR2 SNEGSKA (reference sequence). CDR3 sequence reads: CRGATGSETQYF. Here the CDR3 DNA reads TGCCGTGGAGCGACAGGGAGCGAGACCCAGTACTTC.

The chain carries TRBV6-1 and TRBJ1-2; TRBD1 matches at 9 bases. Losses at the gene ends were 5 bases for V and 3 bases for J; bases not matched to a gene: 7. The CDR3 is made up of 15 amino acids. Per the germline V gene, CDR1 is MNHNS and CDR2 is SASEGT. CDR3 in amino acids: CASSKGQGGYYGYTF. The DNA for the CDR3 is TGTGCCAGCAGTAAGGGACAGGGTGGATACTATGGCTACACCTTC.

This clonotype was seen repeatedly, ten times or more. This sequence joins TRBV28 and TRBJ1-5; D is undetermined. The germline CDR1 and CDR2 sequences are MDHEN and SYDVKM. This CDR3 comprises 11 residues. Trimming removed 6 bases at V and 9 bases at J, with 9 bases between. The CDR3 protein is CASSLVGPQHF. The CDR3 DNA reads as TGTGCCAGCAGCCTGGTTGGGCCCCAGCATTTT.

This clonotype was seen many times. CDR3 nucleotides: TGTGCCAGCAGTACCACGGGACAGTATATCACTTCGAGCCACAATGAGCAGTTCTTC. It specifies CASSTTGQYITSSHNEQFF. The V and J genes are TRBV28 and TRBJ2-1, with TRBD1 identical over 7 bases. The CDR3 is made up of 19 amino acids. The ends lost 5 bases at V and 5 bases at J; junction bases unmatched: 21. Germline CDR1 reads MDHEN; CDR2 reads SYDVKM.

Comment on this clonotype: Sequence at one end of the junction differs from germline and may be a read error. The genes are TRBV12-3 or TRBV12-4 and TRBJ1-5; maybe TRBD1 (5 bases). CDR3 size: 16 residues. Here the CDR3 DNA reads TGTGCCGGCAGTTTATTCGGGGGGAATAGCAATCAGCCCCAGCATTTT. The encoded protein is CAGSLFGGNSNQPQHF.

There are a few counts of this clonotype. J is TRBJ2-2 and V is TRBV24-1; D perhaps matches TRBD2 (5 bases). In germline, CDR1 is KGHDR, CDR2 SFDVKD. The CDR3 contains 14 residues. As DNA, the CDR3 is TGTGCTTCCGAAGGGCAGGAGGACACCGGGGAGCTGTTTTTT. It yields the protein CASEGQEDTGELFF.

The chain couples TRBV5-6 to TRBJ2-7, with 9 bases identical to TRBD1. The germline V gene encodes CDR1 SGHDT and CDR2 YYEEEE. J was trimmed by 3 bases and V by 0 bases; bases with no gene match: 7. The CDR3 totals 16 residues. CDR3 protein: CASSLAGRDRDYEQYF. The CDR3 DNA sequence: TGTGCCAGCAGCTTGGCCGGAAGGGACAGGGACTACGAGCAGTACTTC.

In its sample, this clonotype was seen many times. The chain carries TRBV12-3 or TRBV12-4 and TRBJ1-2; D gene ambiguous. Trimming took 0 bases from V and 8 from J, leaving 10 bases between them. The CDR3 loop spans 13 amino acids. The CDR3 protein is CASSLAAMGGYTF. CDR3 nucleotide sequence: TGTGCCAGCAGTTTAGCGGCGATGGGCGGCTACACCTTC.

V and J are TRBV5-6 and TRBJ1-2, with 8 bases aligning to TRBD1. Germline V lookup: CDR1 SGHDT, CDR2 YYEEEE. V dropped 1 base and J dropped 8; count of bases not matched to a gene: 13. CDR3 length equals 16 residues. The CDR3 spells CASSLQDREASRGYTF. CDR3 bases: TGTGCCAGCAGCTTGCAGGACAGGGAAGCCTCCAGGGGCTACACCTTC. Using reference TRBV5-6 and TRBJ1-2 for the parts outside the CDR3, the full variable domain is DAGVTQSPTHLIKTRGQQVTLRCSPKSGHDTVSWYQQALGQGPQFIFQYYEEEERQRGNFPDRFSGHQFPNYSSELNVNALLLGDSALYLCASSLQDREASRGYTFGSGTRLTVV.

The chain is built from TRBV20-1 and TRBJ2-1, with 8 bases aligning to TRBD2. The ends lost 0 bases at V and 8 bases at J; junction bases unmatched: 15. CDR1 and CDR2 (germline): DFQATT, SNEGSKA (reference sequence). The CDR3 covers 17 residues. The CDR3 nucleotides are TGCAGTGCTAGAGATGCAACCGGGAGGGCTTCTGTTGATGAGCAGTTCTTC. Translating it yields CSARDATGRASVDEQFF.

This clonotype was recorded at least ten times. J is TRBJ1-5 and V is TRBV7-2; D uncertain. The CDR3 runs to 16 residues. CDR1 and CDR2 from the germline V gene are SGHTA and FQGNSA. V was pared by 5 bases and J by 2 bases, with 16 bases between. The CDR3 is CASSPSGWLGNQPQHF. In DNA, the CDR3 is TGTGCCAGCAGCCCCTCGGGGTGGTTGGGCAATCAGCCCCAGCATTTT.

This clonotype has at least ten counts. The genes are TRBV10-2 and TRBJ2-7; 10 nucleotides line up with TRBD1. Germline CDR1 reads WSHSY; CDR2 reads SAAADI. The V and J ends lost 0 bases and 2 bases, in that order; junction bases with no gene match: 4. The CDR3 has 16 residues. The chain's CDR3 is CASSESGQGGTYEQYF. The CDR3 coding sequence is TGCGCCAGCAGTGAGTCCGGACAGGGGGGAACCTACGAGCAGTACTTC.

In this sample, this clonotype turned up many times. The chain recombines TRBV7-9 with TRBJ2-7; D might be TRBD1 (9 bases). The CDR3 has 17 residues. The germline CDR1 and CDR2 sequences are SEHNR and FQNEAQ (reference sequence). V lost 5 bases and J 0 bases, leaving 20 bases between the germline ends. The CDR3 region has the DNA TGTGCCAGCAGCCCCTTCGGGGGGGACAGGGTCTCCTACGAGCAGTACTTC. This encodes CASSPFGGDRVSYEQYF.

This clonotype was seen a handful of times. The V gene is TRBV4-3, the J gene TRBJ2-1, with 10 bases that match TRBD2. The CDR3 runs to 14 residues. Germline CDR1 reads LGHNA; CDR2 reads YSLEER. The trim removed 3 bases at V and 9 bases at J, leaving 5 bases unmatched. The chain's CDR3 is CASSQGGTSVEQFF. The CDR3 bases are TGCGCCAGCAGCCAGGGAGGGACTAGCGTTGAGCAGTTCTTC.

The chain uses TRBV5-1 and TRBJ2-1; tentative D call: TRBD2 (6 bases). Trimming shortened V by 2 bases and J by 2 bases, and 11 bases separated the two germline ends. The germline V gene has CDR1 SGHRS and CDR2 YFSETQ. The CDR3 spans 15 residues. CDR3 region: CASSFKEGPYNEQFF. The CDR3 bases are TGCGCCAGCAGCTTTAAGGAGGGGCCCTACAATGAGCAGTTCTTC.

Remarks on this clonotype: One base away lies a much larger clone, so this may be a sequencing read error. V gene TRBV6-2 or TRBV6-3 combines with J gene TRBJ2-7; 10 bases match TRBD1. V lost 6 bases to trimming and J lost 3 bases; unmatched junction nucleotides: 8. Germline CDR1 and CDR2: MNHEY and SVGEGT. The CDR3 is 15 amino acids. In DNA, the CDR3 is TGTGCCAGCAGATACAACCGGGACAGGGGCTACGAGCAGTACTTC. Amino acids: CASRYNRDRGYEQYF.